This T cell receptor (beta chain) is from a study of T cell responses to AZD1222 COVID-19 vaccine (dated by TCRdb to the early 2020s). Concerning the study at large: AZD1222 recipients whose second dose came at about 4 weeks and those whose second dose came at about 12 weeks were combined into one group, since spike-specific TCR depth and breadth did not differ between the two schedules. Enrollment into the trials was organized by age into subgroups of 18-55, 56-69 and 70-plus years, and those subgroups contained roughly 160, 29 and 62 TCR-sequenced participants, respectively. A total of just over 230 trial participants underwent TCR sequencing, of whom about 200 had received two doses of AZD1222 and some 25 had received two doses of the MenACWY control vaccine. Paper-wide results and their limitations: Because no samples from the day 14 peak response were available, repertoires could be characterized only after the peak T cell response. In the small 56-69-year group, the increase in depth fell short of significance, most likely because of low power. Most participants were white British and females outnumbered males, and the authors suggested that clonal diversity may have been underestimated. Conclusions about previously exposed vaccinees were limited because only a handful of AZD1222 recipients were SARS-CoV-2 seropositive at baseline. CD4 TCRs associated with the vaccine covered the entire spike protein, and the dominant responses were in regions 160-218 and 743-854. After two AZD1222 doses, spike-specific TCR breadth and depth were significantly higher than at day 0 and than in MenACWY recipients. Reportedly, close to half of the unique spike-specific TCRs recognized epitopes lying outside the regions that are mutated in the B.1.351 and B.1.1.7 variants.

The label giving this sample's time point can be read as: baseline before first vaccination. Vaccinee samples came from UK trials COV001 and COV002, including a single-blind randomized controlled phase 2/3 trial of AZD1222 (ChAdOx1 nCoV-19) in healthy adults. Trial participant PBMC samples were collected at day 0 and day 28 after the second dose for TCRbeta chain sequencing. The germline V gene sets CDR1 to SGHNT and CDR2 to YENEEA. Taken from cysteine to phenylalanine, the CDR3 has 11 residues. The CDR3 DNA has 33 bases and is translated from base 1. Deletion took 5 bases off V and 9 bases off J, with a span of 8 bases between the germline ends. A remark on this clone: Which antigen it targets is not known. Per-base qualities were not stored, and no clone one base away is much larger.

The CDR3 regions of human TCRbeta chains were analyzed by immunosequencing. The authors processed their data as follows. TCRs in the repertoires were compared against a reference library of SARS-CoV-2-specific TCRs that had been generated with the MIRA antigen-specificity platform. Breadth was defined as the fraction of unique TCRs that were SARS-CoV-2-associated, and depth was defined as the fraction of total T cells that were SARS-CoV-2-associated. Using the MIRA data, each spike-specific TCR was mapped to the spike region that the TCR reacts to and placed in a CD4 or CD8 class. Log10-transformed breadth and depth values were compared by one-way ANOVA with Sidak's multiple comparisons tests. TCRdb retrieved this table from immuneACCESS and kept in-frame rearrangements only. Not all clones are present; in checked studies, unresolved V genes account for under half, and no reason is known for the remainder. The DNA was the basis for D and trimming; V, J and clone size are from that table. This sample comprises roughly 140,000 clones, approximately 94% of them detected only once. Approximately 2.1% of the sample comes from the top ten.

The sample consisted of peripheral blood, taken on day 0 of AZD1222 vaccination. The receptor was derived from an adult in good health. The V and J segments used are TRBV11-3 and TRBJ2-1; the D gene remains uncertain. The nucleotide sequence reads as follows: TGTGCCAGCAGCCGGCGCGGTGAGCAGTTCTTC. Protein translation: CASSRRGEQFF.